The 17 T cell receptor beta chains given below trace back to one sample, sequenced in a study of cytomegalovirus exposure and HLA in healthy donors. The PCR made use of 60 Vbeta and 13 Jbeta primers. Clones were sequenced by immunoSEQ multiplex PCR, and TCRdb holds only the in-frame ones, with some missing. Its table records around 50,000 clones. The sample was PBMCs. All receptors come from a female donor in good health and CMV-seronegative.

The chain joins TRBV5-6 to TRBJ1-5; D unresolved. Trimming removed 4 bases at V and 5 bases at J, with 10 bases between. In germline, CDR1 is SGHDT, CDR2 YYEEEE. The CDR3 consists of 13 residues. The CDR3 loop reads CASSLGPHQPQHF. The CDR3 DNA reads TGTGCCAGCAGCCTTGGGCCTCATCAGCCCCAGCATTTT.

The chain employs TRBV7-2 and TRBJ2-7; 8 bases line up with TRBD2. Germline values: CDR1 SGHTA, CDR2 FQGNSA. Losses at the gene ends were 6 bases for V and 3 bases for J; bases not matched to a gene: 7. CDR3 length: 14 amino acids. CDR3 sequence reads: CASSPSGTSYEQYF. The CDR3 coding sequence is TGTGCCAGCAGTCCCTCCGGGACTAGCTACGAGCAGTACTTC.

The V call is TRBV6-6, the J call TRBJ1-2, with 7 nucleotides matching TRBD1. Trimming at V came to 0 bases and at J to 4 bases, leaving 5 bases not matched to a gene. Germline assignment: CDR1 MNHNY and CDR2 SVGAGI (reference sequence). The CDR3 sequence is 15 residues long. The CDR3 loop is CASSYSGRDSYGYTF. CDR3 sequence (DNA): TGTGCCAGCAGTTACTCGGGGCGGGACAGCTATGGCTACACCTTC.

The chain combines TRBV6-1 with TRBJ2-7, with D possibly matching TRBD1 (6 bases). CDR1 MNHNS and CDR2 SASEGT come from the germline V gene. Trimming removed 4 bases from V and 0 bases from J, with 10 bases in between. This CDR3 has 14 amino acids. CDR3 sequence: CASSVDRYSYEQYF. Written as DNA, the CDR3 is TGTGCCAGCAGTGTTGACAGGTACTCCTACGAGCAGTACTTC.

The rearrangement uses TRBV29-1 and TRBJ2-7, with 8 bases that match TRBD1. The CDR3 loop spans 13 amino acids. V lost 6 bases to trimming and J lost 3 bases; unmatched junction nucleotides: 7. Per the germline V gene, CDR1 is SQVTM and CDR2 is ANQGSEA. CDR3 region: CSVKGDRSYEQYF. Here the CDR3 DNA reads TGCAGCGTCAAAGGGGACAGGAGCTACGAGCAGTACTTC.

The chain uses TRBV7-9 and TRBJ1-5; possible D gene TRBD1, 5 bases. The V gene lost 3 bases and the J gene lost 9 bases, with 24 bases spanning the gap. There are 17 residues in the CDR3. The germline gives CDR1 SEHNR, CDR2 FQNEAQ (reference sequence). DNA of the CDR3: TGTGCCAGCAGCTTCGCATCGGCAGGGTCTTTTCTCGGGCCCCAGCATTTT. As protein: CASSFASAGSFLGPQHF.

The rearrangement uses TRBV13 and TRBJ2-3; D gene ambiguous. There are 12 residues in the CDR3. The V end was cut by 4 bases, the J end by 4 bases, with 6 bases between. The germline gives CDR1 PRHDT, CDR2 FYEKMQ (reference sequence). The CDR3 DNA reads TGTGCCAGCAGCTCTTCCTCAGATACGCAGTATTTT. This encodes CASSSSSDTQYF.

The gene calls are TRBV30 and TRBJ2-1, with a tentative D call TRBD2 (5 bases). Trimming cost V 5 bases and J 7 bases, with 12 bases left between them. Germline CDR1 reads GTSNPN; CDR2 reads SVGIG (reference sequence). This CDR3 comprises 12 residues. The CDR3 reads CAWGASRNEQFF. CDR3 bases: TGTGCCTGGGGAGCTAGCAGGAATGAGCAGTTCTTC.

The gene calls are TRBV5-1 and TRBJ1-3, with 7 bases aligning to TRBD1. The germline V gene encodes CDR1 SGHRS and CDR2 YFSETQ. V trimming: 4 bases; J trimming: 0 bases; junction bases outside the gene matches: 4. The CDR3 consists of 15 residues. The CDR3 bases are TGCGCCAGCAGCCCTGGGACAGACTCTGGAAACACCATATATTTT. Its translation: CASSPGTDSGNTIYF.

This rearrangement joins TRBV5-1 to TRBJ2-2; TRBD2 matches 7 bases. The CDR3 is 18 amino acids. Per germline, CDR1 SGHRS and CDR2 YFSETQ. With V trimmed by 0 bases and J by 0 bases, 8 bases remained unmatched. CDR3 residues: CASSLGGNAGANTGELFF. In DNA, the CDR3 is TGCGCCAGCAGCTTGGGGGGCAACGCGGGGGCGAACACCGGGGAGCTGTTTTTT.

The chain links TRBV15 to TRBJ2-1; 7 bases line up with TRBD2. This CDR3 comprises 14 residues. Germline assignment: CDR1 LNHNV and CDR2 YYDKDF (reference sequence). The V gene end was trimmed by 2 bases and the J gene end by 12 bases; junction bases not matched to a gene: 10. This CDR3 is CATSRLAVSYGQFF. The CDR3 nucleotides read TGTGCCACCAGCAGACTAGCGGTTTCATATGGGCAGTTCTTC.

J is TRBJ1-2 and V is TRBV6-5, with D maybe TRBD1 (6 bases). CDR3 length: 14 residues. Germline V CDR1 and CDR2: MNHEY, SVGAGI. Trimming removed 5 bases from V and 1 base from J, with 11 bases in between. In nucleotides, the CDR3 is TGTGCCAGCAGTATGGACAGCAGTAACTATGGCTACACCTTC. It codes for CASSMDSSNYGYTF.

The chain uses TRBV19 and TRBJ1-2, with D possibly TRBD1 on 5 matching bases. Germline assignment: CDR1 LNHDA and CDR2 SQIVND (reference sequence). There are 15 residues in the CDR3. V lost 4 bases and J lost 4, with 16 bases in between. The CDR3 loop is CASSTTGTPLYGYTF. Here the CDR3 DNA reads TGTGCCAGTAGTACAACAGGTACCCCCCTCTATGGCTACACCTTC.

This chain joins TRBV9 and TRBJ2-3; TRBD2 matches at 9 bases. Per the germline V gene, CDR1 is SGDLS and CDR2 is YYNGEE. The trim removed 4 bases at V and 1 base at J, leaving 4 bases unmatched. The CDR3 contains 15 residues. The CDR3 DNA sequence: TGTGCCAGCAGCACCCGACTAGCGGGCACAGATACGCAGTATTTT. Protein product: CASSTRLAGTDTQYF.

The chain joins TRBV4-2 to TRBJ1-3, with TRBD1 matching 8 bases. CDR1 LGHNA and CDR2 YNFKEQ come from the germline V gene. The CDR3 loop spans 14 amino acids. With V trimmed by 4 bases and J by 4 bases, 3 bases remained unmatched. CDR3 loop: CASSRQGAGNTIYF. In DNA form, the CDR3 reads TGTGCCAGCAGCCGCCAGGGGGCAGGAAACACCATATATTTT.

The chain carries TRBV5-1 and TRBJ1-2; possible D gene TRBD1, 6 bases. The V end lost 4 bases, the J end lost 1 base, and 8 bases lay between the germline ends. The CDR3 has 13 residues. CDR1 and CDR2 from the germline V gene are SGHRS and YFSETQ. CDR3 amino acids: CASSEQGNYGYTF. Written as DNA, the CDR3 is TGCGCCAGCAGCGAACAGGGTAACTATGGCTACACCTTC. Variable domain in full (rest from reference TRBV5-1 and TRBJ1-2): KAGVTQTPRYLIKTRGQQVTLSCSPISGHRSVSWYQQTPGQGLQFLFEYFSETQRNKGNFPGRFSGRQFSNSRSEMNVSTLELGDSALYLCASSEQGNYGYTFGSGTRLTVV.

This chain joins TRBV4-2 and TRBJ2-7, with 11 bases fitting TRBD1. CDR3 length: 16 amino acids. Germline V gives CDR1 LGHNA, CDR2 YNFKEQ. The V and J ends lost 0 bases and 6 bases, in that order; junction bases with no gene match: 7. The CDR3 region has the DNA TGTGCCAGCAGCCAAGATTACGGACAGGGGGCCCGCGAGCAGTACTTC. It yields the protein CASSQDYGQGAREQYF.